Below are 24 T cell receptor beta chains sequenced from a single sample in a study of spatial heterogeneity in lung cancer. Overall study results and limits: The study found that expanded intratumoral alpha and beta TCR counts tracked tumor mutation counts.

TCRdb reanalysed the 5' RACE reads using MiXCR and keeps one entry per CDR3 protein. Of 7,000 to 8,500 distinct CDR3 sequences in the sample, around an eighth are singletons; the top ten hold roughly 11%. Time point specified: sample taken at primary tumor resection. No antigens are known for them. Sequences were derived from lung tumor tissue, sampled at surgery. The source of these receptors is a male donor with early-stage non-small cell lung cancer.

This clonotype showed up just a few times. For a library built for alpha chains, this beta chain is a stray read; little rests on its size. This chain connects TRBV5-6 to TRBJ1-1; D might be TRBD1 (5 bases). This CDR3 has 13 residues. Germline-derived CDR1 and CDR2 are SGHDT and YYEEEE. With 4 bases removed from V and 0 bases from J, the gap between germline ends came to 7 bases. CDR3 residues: CASSGTVNTEAFF. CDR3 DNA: TGTGCCAGCAGCGGGACGGTGAACACTGAAGCTTTCTTT.

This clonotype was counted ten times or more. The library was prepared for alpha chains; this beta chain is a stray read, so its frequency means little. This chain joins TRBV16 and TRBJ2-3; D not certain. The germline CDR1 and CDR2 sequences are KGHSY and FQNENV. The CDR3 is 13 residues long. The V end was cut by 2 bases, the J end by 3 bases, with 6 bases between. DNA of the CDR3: TGTGCCAGCAGCCAAGGCAGGACAGATACGCAGTATTTT. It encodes CASSQGRTDTQYF.

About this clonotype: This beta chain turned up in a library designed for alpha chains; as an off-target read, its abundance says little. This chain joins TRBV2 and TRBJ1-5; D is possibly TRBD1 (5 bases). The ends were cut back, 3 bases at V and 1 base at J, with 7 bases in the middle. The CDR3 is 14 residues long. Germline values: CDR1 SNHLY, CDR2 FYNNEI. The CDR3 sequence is CASSETASNQPQHF. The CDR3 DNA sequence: TGTGCCAGCAGTGAGACAGCCAGCAATCAGCCCCAGCATTTT.

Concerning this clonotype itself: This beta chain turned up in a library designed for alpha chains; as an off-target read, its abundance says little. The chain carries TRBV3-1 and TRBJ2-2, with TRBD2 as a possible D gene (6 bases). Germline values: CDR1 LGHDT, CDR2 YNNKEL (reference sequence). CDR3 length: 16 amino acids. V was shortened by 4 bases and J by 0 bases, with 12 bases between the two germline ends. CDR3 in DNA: TGTGCCAGCAGCCCTCGGACTATATCGAACACCGGGGAGCTGTTTTTT. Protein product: CASSPRTISNTGELFF. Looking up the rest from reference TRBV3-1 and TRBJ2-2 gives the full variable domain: DTAVSQTPKYLVTQMGNDKSIKCEQNLGHDTMYWYKQDSKKFLKIMFSYNNKELIINETVPNRFSPKSPDKAHLNLHINSLELGDSAVYFCASSPRTISNTGELFFGEGSRLTVL.

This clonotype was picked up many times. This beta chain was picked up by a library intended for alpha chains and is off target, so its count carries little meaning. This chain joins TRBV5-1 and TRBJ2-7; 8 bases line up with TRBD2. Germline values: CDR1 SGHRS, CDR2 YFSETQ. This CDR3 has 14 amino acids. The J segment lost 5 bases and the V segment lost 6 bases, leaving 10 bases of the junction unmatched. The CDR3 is CASTLSGSNDEQYF. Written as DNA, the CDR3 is TGCGCCAGCACCCTCAGCGGGAGCAACGACGAGCAGTACTTC. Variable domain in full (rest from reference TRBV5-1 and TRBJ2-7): KAGVTQTPRYLIKTRGQQVTLSCSPISGHRSVSWYQQTPGQGLQFLFEYFSETQRNKGNFPGRFSGRQFSNSRSEMNVSTLELGDSALYLCASTLSGSNDEQYFGPGTRLTVT.

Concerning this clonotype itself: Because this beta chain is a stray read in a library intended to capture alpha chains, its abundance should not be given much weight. Here the CDR3 reads CASSLRDKYNEQFF. For the CDR3, the DNA is TGCGCCAGCAGCTTGCGGGACAAGTACAATGAGCAGTTCTTC. The chain combines TRBV5-1 with TRBJ2-1; tentative D call: TRBD1 (6 bases). Per the germline V gene, CDR1 is SGHRS and CDR2 is YFSETQ. The V end was cut by 1 base, the J end by 4 bases, with 9 bases between. This CDR3 is 14 amino acids long.

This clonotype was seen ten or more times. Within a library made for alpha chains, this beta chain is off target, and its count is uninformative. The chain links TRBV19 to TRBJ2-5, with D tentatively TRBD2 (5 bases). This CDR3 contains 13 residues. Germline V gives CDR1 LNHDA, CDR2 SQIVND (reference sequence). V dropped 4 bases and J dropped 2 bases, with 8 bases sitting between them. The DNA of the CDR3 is TGTGCCAGTAGTAAAAGCGGACAAGAGACCCAGTACTTC. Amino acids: CASSKSGQETQYF.

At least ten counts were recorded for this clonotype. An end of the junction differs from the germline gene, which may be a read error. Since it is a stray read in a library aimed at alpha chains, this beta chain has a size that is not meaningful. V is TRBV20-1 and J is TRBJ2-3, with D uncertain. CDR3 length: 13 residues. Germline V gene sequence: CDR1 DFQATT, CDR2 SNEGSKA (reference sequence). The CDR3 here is CSARESGPDTQYF. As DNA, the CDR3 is TGCAGTGCGAGAGAATCAGGCCCAGATACGCAGTATTTT.

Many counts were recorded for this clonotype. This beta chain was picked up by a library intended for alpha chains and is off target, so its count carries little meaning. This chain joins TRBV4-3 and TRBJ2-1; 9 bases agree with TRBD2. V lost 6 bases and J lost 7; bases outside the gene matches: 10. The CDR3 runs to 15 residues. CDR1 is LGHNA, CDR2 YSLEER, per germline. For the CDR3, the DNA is TGCGCCAGCAGACAACTGGCTAGCGGGGAAAATGAGCAGTTCTTC. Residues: CASRQLASGENEQFF.

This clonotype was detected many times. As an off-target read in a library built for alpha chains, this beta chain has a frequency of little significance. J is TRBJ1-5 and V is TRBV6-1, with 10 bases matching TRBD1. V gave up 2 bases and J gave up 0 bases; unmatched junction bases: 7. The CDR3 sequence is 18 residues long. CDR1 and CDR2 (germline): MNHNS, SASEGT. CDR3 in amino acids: CASSERTGGSSSNQPQHF. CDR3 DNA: TGTGCCAGCAGTGAAAGGACAGGGGGATCTAGTAGCAATCAGCCCCAGCATTTT.

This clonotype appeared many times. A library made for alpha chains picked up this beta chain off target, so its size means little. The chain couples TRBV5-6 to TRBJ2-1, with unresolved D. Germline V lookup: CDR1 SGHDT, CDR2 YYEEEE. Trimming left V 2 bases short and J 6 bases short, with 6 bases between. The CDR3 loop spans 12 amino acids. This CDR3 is CASSFSPNEQFF. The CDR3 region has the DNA TGTGCCAGCAGCTTTTCCCCCAATGAGCAGTTCTTC.

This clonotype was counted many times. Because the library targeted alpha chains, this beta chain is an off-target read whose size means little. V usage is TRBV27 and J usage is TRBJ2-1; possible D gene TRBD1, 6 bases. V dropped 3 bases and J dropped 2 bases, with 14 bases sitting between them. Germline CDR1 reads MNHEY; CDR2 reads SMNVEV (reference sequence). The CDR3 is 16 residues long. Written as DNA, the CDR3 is TGTGCCAGCAGTTTTAGGGGGAGCGATGCCTACAATGAGCAGTTCTTC. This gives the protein CASSFRGSDAYNEQFF.

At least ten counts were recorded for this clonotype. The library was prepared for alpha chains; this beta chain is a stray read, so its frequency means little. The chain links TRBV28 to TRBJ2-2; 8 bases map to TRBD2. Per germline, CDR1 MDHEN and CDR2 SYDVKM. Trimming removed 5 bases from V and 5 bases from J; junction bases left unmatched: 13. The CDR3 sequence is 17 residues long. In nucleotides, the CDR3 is TGTGCCAGCAGTCCCGCGGGAGCGGGAGTTGGTACCGGGGAGCTGTTTTTT. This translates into CASSPAGAGVGTGELFF.

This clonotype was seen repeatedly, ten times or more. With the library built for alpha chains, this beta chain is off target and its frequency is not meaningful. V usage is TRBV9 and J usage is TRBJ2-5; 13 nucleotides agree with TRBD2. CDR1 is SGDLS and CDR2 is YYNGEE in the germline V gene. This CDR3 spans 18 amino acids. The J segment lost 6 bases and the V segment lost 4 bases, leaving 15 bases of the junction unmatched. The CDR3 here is CASSPRTDGLAGVKTQYF. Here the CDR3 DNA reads TGTGCCAGCAGCCCCCGGACAGACGGACTAGCGGGAGTGAAGACCCAGTACTTC.

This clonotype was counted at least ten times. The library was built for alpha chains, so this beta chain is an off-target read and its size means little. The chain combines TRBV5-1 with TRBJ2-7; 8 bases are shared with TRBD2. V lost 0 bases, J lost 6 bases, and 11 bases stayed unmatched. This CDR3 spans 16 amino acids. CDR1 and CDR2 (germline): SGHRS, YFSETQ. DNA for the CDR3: TGCGCCAGCAGCTTGGGCGCGGGAGGCCCCCAATCCGAGCAGTACTTC. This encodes CASSLGAGGPQSEQYF.

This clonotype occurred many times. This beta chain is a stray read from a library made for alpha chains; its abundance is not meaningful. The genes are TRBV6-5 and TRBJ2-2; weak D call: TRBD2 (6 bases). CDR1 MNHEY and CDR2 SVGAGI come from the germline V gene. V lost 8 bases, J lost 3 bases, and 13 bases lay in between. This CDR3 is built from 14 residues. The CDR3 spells CASQIAVYTGELFF. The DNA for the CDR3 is TGTGCCAGCCAGATAGCGGTATACACCGGGGAGCTGTTTTTT.

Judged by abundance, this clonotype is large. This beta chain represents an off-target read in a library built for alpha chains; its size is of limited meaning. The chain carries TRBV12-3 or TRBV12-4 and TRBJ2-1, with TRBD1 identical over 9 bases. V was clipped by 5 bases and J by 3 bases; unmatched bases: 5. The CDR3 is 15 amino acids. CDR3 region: CASSLGQGYYNEQFF. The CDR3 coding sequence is TGTGCCAGCAGTCTCGGACAGGGGTACTACAATGAGCAGTTCTTC.

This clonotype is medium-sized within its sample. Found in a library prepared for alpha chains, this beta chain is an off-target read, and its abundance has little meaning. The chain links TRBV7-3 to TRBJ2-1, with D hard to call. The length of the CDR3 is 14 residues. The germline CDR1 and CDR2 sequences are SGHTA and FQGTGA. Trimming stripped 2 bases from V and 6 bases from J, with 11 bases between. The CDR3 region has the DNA TGTGCCAGCAGCTTATTCCCCCCTCCCAATGAGCAGTTCTTC. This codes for CASSLFPPPNEQFF.

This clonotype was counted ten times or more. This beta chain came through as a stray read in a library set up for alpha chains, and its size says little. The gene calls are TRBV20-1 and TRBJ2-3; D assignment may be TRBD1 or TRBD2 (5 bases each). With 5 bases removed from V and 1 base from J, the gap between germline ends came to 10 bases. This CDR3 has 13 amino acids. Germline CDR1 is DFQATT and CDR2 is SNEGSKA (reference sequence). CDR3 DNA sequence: TGCAGTGCTGAGGGGTTCCGCACAGATACGCAGTATTTT. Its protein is CSAEGFRTDTQYF.

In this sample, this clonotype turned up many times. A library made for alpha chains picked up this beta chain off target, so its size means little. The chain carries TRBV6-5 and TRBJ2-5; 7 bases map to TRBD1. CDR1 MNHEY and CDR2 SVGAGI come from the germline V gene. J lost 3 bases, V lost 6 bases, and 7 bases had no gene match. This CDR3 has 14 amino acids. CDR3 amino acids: CASSLRDREETQYF. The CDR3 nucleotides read TGTGCCAGCAGCCTACGAGACAGGGAAGAGACCCAGTACTTC.

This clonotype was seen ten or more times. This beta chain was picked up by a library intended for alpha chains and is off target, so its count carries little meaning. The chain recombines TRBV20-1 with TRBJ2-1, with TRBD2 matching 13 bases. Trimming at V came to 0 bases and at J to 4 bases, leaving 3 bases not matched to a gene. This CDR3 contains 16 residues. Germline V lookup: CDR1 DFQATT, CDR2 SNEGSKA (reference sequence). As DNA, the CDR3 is TGCAGTGCTAGAGATTGGGGACTAGCGGGATACAATGAGCAGTTCTTC. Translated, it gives CSARDWGLAGYNEQFF.

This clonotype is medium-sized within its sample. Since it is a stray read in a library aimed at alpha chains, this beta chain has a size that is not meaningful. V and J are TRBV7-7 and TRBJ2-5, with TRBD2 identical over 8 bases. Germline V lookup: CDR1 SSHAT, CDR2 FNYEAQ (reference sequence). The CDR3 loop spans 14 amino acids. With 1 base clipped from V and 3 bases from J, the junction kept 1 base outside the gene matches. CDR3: CASSLGLAKETQYF. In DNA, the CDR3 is TGTGCCAGCAGCTTAGGACTAGCGAAAGAGACCCAGTACTTC.

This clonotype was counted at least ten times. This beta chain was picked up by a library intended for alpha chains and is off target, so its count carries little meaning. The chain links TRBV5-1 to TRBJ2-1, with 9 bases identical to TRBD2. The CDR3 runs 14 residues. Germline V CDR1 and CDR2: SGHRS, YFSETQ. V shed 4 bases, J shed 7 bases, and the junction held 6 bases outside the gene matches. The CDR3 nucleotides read TGCGCCAGCAGCCCGGGACTAGCAAAGAATGAGCAGTTCTTC. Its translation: CASSPGLAKNEQFF.

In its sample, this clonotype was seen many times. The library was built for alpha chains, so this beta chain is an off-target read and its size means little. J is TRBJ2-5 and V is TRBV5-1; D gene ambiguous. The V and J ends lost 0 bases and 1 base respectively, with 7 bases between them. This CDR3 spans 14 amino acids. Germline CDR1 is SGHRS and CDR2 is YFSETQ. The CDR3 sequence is CASSLVSTQETQYF. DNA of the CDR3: TGCGCCAGCAGCTTGGTGAGCACCCAAGAGACCCAGTACTTC. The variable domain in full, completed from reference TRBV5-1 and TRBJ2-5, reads KAGVTQTPRYLIKTRGQQVTLSCSPISGHRSVSWYQQTPGQGLQFLFEYFSETQRNKGNFPGRFSGRQFSNSRSEMNVSTLELGDSALYLCASSLVSTQETQYFGPGTRLLVL.